This T cell receptor beta chain was identified in a study of neurological immune-mediated disorders (dated by TCRdb to about 2019). Looking at the study overall: Of the roughly 34 multiple sclerosis patients, some 30 had relapsing-remitting MS and 3 had secondary progressive MS. The cohort was made up of 68 subjects, consisting of around 14 HAM/TSP patients, approximately 35 multiple sclerosis patients and about 20 healthy controls. The roughly 99 TCR-beta libraries covered PBMC samples along with longitudinal samples, technical triplicates, and paired sorted CD4+ and CD8+ T-cell subsets. Using UMI-based sequencing, the study compared peripheral blood TCR-beta repertoires from patients with HTLV-I-associated myelopathy (HAM/TSP), patients with multiple sclerosis, and healthy controls. Here is what the overall study found, with its caveats: The MS cluster showed no association with clinical or MRI features, and the authors stated that larger cohorts are needed. TCR clonal expansion was highest in HAM/TSP patients and lowest in MS patients, with MS patients falling below even healthy controls. In phylogenetic analysis, the repertoires of 18 of 34 MS patients grouped into a cluster of related CDR3 sequences, which suggests a possible signature at the repertoire level. Expanded clones from different subjects shared no identical CDR3 amino acid sequences, which suggests that TCR-beta repertoires were private in all groups.

cDNA was synthesized by template-switch 5'RACE using a primer carrying a 10-nucleotide random unique molecular identifier by which each TCR transcript was tagged. Every sequencing run covered 15-18 subjects and yielded more than 180 million TCR-beta sequences. Total RNA was extracted with the RNeasy kit. Using the KAPA Real-time Library Amplification kit, TCR-beta VDJ regions were amplified with primers for the TCR constant region and the 5'RACE anchor. A first PCR added sample indexes and Illumina adaptors, and a second PCR then raised library yield. After Ampure bead purification, the TCR product of roughly 650 bp was size-selected on a 2% E-gel SizeSelection system. Before pooling, library quality was checked on a Bioanalyzer, concentration was measured with Qubit, and libraries were quantified with the Kapa Library Quantification kit. An Illumina HiSeq 2500 was used to sequence the libraries paired-end at 2 x 150 bp. To increase sequence diversity, roughly 24-31% phiX was spiked into each library pool. Per the authors' processing: The UMI-based MiGEC pipeline processed quality-filtered reads and removed over 80% of raw TCR sequences during error correction. IMGT germline references were used for alignment of VDJ genes, and clonotypes were defined by a unique CDR3 amino acid sequence together with V-J genes. Clonal expansion, Shannon diversity and CDR3 relatedness (CalcPairwiseDistances, ClusterSamples) were evaluated with VDJtools, and phylogenetic trees were built with CLCbio workbench. Expanded clones were defined as having at least 8 unique UMIs, based on coefficient-of-variation modelling across technical triplicates. The public reads were reprocessed in TCRdb via fastp at Q25 and MiXCR, keeping in-frame beta chains. CDR3 protein duplicates are merged, each entry listing the most common genes and DNA. The V and J calls here are based on TCRdb, not the publication. The table for this sample lists tens of thousands of distinct CDR3 sequences; less than 4% of them were counted only once. The biggest ten clones account for 2.2% of the sample.

Libraries from unsorted PBMCs were made from 2 million PBMCs kept in RNAlater at -80 degrees C until RNA extraction. The multiple sclerosis patients were enrolled in a US clinical protocol that evaluated disease progression with magnetic resonance imaging. PBMCs were separated from peripheral blood using Ficoll-Hypaque density gradient centrifugation and then cryopreserved in liquid nitrogen. Clipping removes 4 bases from V and 0 bases from J, with 4 as the unmatched junction base count. CDR3 length: 15 amino acids, cysteine to phenylalanine. Of all the DNA, just the CDR3 is kept, 45 bases in frame from base 1. The germline V gene specifies SGHRS as CDR1 and YFSETQ as CDR2. Many counts were recorded for this clonotype. Its antigen specificity is not known. No quality values exist for individual bases; no much larger clone is one base distant.

Sequenced: PBMCs. The source of this sequence is a woman aged 50 to 60 with multiple sclerosis. The chain joins TRBV5-1 to TRBJ2-7; TRBD2 aligns with 10 central bases. The nucleotide sequence is TGCGCCAGCAGCAAAAGCGGGAGGGGCTCCTACGAGCAGTACTTC. This codes for CASSKSGRGSYEQYF.